This TCR beta chain was sequenced in a study of blood T cell repertoires in COVID-19. V shed 3 bases and J shed 3 bases, with 6 bases lying between them. The CDR3 runs 13 residues. From germline, CDR1 is SGHTA and CDR2 FQGTGA. Profiling relied on immunoSEQ multiplex PCR, and the TCRdb table lists in-frame clones only, not all of them. The sample holds about 520,000 clones, roughly 88% seen once. Notes on this clone: The same CDR3 also results from other DNA sequences found in this sample.

The sample was peripheral blood. The chain uses TRBV7-3 and TRBJ2-1; maybe TRBD2 (5 bases). This TCR was sampled from a human donor in a cohort sampled during active COVID-19. CDR3 sequence (DNA): TGTGCCAGCAGCTTCGGAGGCTACAATGAGCAGTTCTTC. This translates into CASSFGGYNEQFF. Supplemented by reference TRBV7-3 and TRBJ2-1, the full variable domain reads GAGVSQTPSNKVTEKGKYVELRCDPISGHTALYWYRQSLGQGPEFLIYFQGTGAADDSGLPNDRFFAVRPEGSVSTLKIQRTERGDSAVYLCASSFGGYNEQFFGPGTRLTVL.